A single sample gave rise to the 23 T cell receptor beta chains below, sequenced in a study of blood T cells in healthy people across ages. The use of a sample-barcoded 5' primer and a J-beta primer mix characterized a second PCR of 7 to 11 cycles. TCRdb re-called the 5' RACE reads through MiXCR, storing one row per CDR3 protein. Of about a million distinct CDR3 sequences listed, about 48% are singletons. The sample comprised blood. These receptors originate from a man under 40 in good health.

This chain uses TRBV27 with TRBJ1-2; unclear D gene. The CDR3 spans 13 residues. CDR1 is MNHEY, CDR2 SMNVEV, per germline (reference sequence). Trimming took off 2 bases at V and 3 bases at J, with 7 bases between the two ends. The CDR3 region has the DNA TGTGCCAGCAGTTTAACCAGTGACTATGGCTACACCTTC. Translated, it gives CASSLTSDYGYTF.

The rearrangement links TRBV6-5 to TRBJ2-3; D gene ambiguous. The CDR3 spans 14 residues. The V end lost 0 bases, the J end lost 4 bases, and 8 bases lay between the germline ends. The germline gives CDR1 MNHEY, CDR2 SVGAGI. The CDR3 DNA reads as TGTGCCAGCAGTTACTCGCTAGAGGCAGATACGCAGTATTTT. Protein sequence: CASSYSLEADTQYF.

This chain links TRBV5-1 with TRBJ2-5, with no clear D. V was trimmed by 3 bases and J by 11 bases, leaving 20 bases between them. Germline CDR1 reads SGHRS; CDR2 reads YFSETQ. This CDR3 contains 14 residues. CDR3 nucleotides: TGCGCCAGCAGCTCGGCCGGCTCCTGCAATGAGCAGTACTTC. It yields the protein CASSSAGSCNEQYF.

CDR3 amino acids: CASSLLSVDSSEKLFF. CDR3 nucleotide sequence: TGTGCCAGCAGTTTACTCTCCGTGGACAGTAGTGAAAAACTGTTTTTT. V is TRBV27 and J is TRBJ1-4; the D gene is possibly TRBD1 (6 bases). Trimming pared 2 bases from V and 7 bases from J, leaving 17 bases between. Per germline, CDR1 MNHEY and CDR2 SMNVEV (reference sequence). This CDR3 comprises 16 residues.

V gene TRBV12-3 or TRBV12-4 combines with J gene TRBJ1-4; D not certain. The CDR3 runs 11 residues. Trimming removed 6 bases at V and 14 bases at J, with 13 bases between. DNA of the CDR3: TGTGCCAGCAGCTCCTTAGGGAGGCTGTTTTTT. Amino acid sequence: CASSSLGRLFF.

This rearrangement joins TRBV4-3 to TRBJ2-3, with D uncertain. Germline V gene data show CDR1 as LGHNA and CDR2 as YSLEER. The CDR3 spans 15 residues. The V end was cut by 0 bases, the J end by 4 bases, with 11 bases between. The CDR3 is CASSQDGTTADTQYF. The CDR3 coding sequence is TGCGCCAGCAGCCAAGACGGCACTACTGCAGATACGCAGTATTTT.

The CDR3 protein is CASSYLGLYSEAFF. The DNA of the CDR3 is TGTGCCAGCAGTTATCTGGGACTGTATTCTGAAGCTTTCTTT. The J gene is TRBJ1-1, the V gene TRBV6-2 or TRBV6-3; possible D gene TRBD1, 5 bases. Per the germline V gene, CDR1 is MNHEY and CDR2 is SVGEGT. Deletions cut 3 bases from V and 6 bases from J, with 14 bases between. The CDR3 totals 14 residues.

This clonotype has just one count. The chain combines TRBV6-2 or TRBV6-3 with TRBJ2-1, with TRBD1 matching 8 bases. This CDR3 is 14 amino acids long. Trimming removed 3 bases from V and 8 bases from J; junction bases left unmatched: 6. Germline V gene lookup returns CDR1 MNHEY and CDR2 SVGEGT. As DNA, the CDR3 is TGTGCCAGCAGTTATTCGGGACAGGTCGATGAGCAGTTCTTC. It encodes CASSYSGQVDEQFF.

The chain joins TRBV7-2 to TRBJ2-1; D possibly matches TRBD1 or TRBD2 (6 bases each). Trimming removed 3 bases from V and 7 bases from J, with 13 bases in between. Germline CDR1 reads SGHTA; CDR2 reads FQGNSA. The CDR3 has 14 residues. CDR3 loop: CASSFRPGANEQFF. In DNA form, the CDR3 reads TGTGCCAGCAGCTTCCGTCCGGGGGCGAATGAGCAGTTCTTC.

The count of this clonotype is one. An end of the junction differs from the germline gene, which may be a read error. This chain joins TRBV4-1 and TRBJ1-2; D ambiguous. CDR1 and CDR2 (germline): MGHRA, YSYEKL. The length of the CDR3 is 14 residues. In DNA, the CDR3 is TGCGCCGGCAGCCAAGGCCTTACCTACTATGGCTACACCTTC. This codes for CAGSQGLTYYGYTF.

V and J are TRBV20-1 and TRBJ2-7, with D perhaps matching TRBD1 (5 bases). CDR1 is DFQATT and CDR2 is SNEGSKA in the germline V gene (reference sequence). V lost 7 bases and J lost 1, with 14 bases in between. The length of the CDR3 is 13 residues. CDR3 bases: TGCAGTGGACGCAGGGCTACGTCCTACGAGCAGTACTTC. Translating gives CSGRRATSYEQYF.

This clonotype appeared a few times. The J gene is TRBJ2-4, the V gene TRBV7-2; tentatively, D is TRBD1 (5 bases). V lost 4 bases to trimming and J lost 0 bases, with 10 bases between them. The CDR3 consists of 15 residues. CDR1 and CDR2 from the germline V gene are SGHTA and FQGNSA. CDR3 loop: CASSSDRLAKNIQYF. The CDR3 region has the DNA TGTGCCAGCAGCTCTGACAGACTAGCCAAAAACATTCAGTACTTC. Complete variable domain (other parts from reference TRBV7-2 and TRBJ2-4): GAGVSQSPSNKVTEKGKDVELRCDPISGHTALYWYRQSLGQGLEFLIYFQGNSAPDKSGLPSDRFSAERTGGSVSTLTIQRTQQEDSAVYLCASSSDRLAKNIQYFGAGTRLSVL.

The rearrangement links TRBV7-2 to TRBJ2-3; no definite D call. The CDR3 covers 17 residues. Germline-derived CDR1 and CDR2 are SGHTA and FQGNSA. The V and J ends lost 1 base and 2 bases respectively, with 16 bases between them. The CDR3 loop reads CASSLEFQAQVTDTQYF. In DNA form, the CDR3 reads TGTGCCAGCAGCTTAGAATTTCAGGCCCAAGTCACAGATACGCAGTATTTT.

This clonotype has only a few counts. J is TRBJ2-4 and V is TRBV12-3 or TRBV12-4; possibly TRBD1 for D (6 bases). This CDR3 has 16 amino acids. Trimming shortened V by 5 bases and J by 0 bases, and 14 bases separated the two germline ends. The CDR3 is CASSLWTVLAKNIQYF. The CDR3 nucleotides are TGTGCCAGCAGTCTTTGGACAGTACTAGCCAAAAACATTCAGTACTTC.

The CDR3 sequence is CASSWASGHNEQFF. CDR3 nucleotides: TGCGCCAGCTCCTGGGCCAGCGGGCACAATGAGCAGTTCTTC. J is TRBJ2-1 and V is TRBV4-1, with D tentatively TRBD2 (6 bases). The germline CDR1 and CDR2 sequences are MGHRA and YSYEKL. V lost 8 bases and J 5 bases, leaving 16 bases between the germline ends. CDR3 length: 14 amino acids.

This clonotype was detected only a few times. In DNA, the CDR3 is TGTGCCAGCAGTACGAGCGGGGGGAGCACAGATACGCAGTATTTT. Its protein is CASSTSGGSTDTQYF. The chain carries TRBV28 and TRBJ2-3; 9 nucleotides agree with TRBD2. V was pared by 5 bases and J by 0 bases, with 3 bases of the junction left unmatched. The CDR3 sequence is 15 residues long. CDR1 and CDR2 (germline): MDHEN, SYDVKM.

This clonotype was picked up many times. The chain couples TRBV6-4 to TRBJ2-1, with 9 bases matching TRBD1. Trimming removed 3 bases from V and 1 base from J; junction bases left unmatched: 4. The CDR3 has 16 amino acids. In germline, CDR1 is MRHNA, CDR2 SNTAGT. CDR3 DNA sequence: TGTGCCAGCAGTGAGAGAGGGACAGGGTCCTACAATGAGCAGTTCTTC. This sequence encodes CASSERGTGSYNEQFF.

This clonotype appeared a few times. The V gene is TRBV5-1, the J gene TRBJ1-1, with TRBD1 matching 8 bases. Trimming removed 3 bases from V and 4 bases from J; junction bases left unmatched: 5. The germline CDR1 and CDR2 sequences are SGHRS and YFSETQ. The CDR3 totals 14 residues. The chain's CDR3 is CASSSTGVGTEAFF. The CDR3 bases are TGCGCCAGCAGCTCGACAGGGGTGGGCACTGAAGCTTTCTTT.

This clonotype was observed a handful of times. The chain employs TRBV7-2 and TRBJ2-3; D is ambiguous. Germline-derived CDR1 and CDR2 are SGHTA and FQGNSA. V lost 4 bases, J lost 5 bases, and 13 bases lay in between. CDR3 length equals 14 residues. CDR3 in DNA: TGTGCCAGCAGCTCTGCCCCCGCTTTAGATACGCAGTATTTT. Amino acid sequence: CASSSAPALDTQYF. The full variable domain, rest sourced from reference TRBV7-2 and TRBJ2-3, is GAGVSQSPSNKVTEKGKDVELRCDPISGHTALYWYRQSLGQGLEFLIYFQGNSAPDKSGLPSDRFSAERTGGSVSTLTIQRTQQEDSAVYLCASSSAPALDTQYFGPGTRLTVL.

This chain connects TRBV2 to TRBJ2-2; D is uncertain. In germline, CDR1 is SNHLY, CDR2 FYNNEI. This CDR3 spans 15 amino acids. V was clipped by 4 bases and J by 0 bases, with 9 bases between them. CDR3 protein: CASSVQQSNTGELFF. For the CDR3, the DNA is TGTGCCAGCAGTGTCCAACAGTCGAACACCGGGGAGCTGTTTTTT.

This chain uses TRBV29-1 with TRBJ1-3; D call uncertain. This CDR3 spans 12 amino acids. The V and J ends lost 1 base and 1 base respectively, with 2 bases between them. Germline V gene data show CDR1 as SQVTM and CDR2 as ANQGSEA. The CDR3 is CSVEGSGNTIYF. DNA for the CDR3: TGCAGCGTTGAAGGTTCTGGAAACACCATATATTTT.

V gene TRBV3-1 combines with J gene TRBJ2-3; possibly TRBD2 for D (6 bases). The ends were cut back, 5 bases at V and 5 bases at J, with 17 bases in the middle. The CDR3 extends over 15 amino acids. Per the germline V gene, CDR1 is LGHDT and CDR2 is YNNKEL (reference sequence). CDR3: CASSWEAAWRDTQYF. CDR3 sequence (DNA): TGTGCCAGCAGCTGGGAGGCAGCCTGGAGAGATACGCAGTATTTT.

This rearrangement joins TRBV10-3 to TRBJ2-5; 8 bases match TRBD1. Germline CDR1 is ENHRY and CDR2 is SYGVKD. V was pared by 4 bases and J by 2 bases, with 6 bases of the junction left unmatched. The CDR3 length is 15 residues. CDR3 protein: CAISALRTGQETQYF. As DNA, the CDR3 is TGTGCCATCAGTGCCCTGAGGACAGGGCAAGAGACCCAGTACTTC.